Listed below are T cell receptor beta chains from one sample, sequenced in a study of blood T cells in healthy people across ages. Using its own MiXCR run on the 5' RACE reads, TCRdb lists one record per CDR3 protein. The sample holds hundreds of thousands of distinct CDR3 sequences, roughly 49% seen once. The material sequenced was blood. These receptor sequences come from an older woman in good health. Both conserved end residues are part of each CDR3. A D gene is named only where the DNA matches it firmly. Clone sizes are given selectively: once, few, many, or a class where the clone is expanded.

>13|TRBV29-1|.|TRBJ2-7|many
TGCAGCGTTGAGTTCGGGGGGCCCTACGAGCAGTACTTC
CSVEFGGPYEQYF
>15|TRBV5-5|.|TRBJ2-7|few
TGTGCCAGCAGCCGGAGGACAAACCTGGACCACGAGCAGTACTTC
CASSRRTNLDHEQYF
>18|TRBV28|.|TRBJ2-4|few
TGTGCCAGCACCAGCGACAGCTTATTCGATCTAGCCAAAAACATTCAGTACTTC
CASTSDSLFDLAKNIQYF
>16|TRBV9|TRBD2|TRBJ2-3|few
TGTGCCAGCAGCGTAGCGGCCGGGAGGGCCACAGATACGCAGTATTTT
CASSVAAGRATDTQYF
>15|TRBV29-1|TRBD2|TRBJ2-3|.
TGCAGCGTTGGGGGACTAGCGGGAATAACAGATACGCAGTATTTT
CSVGGLAGITDTQYF
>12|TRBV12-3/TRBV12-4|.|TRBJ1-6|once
TGTGCCAGCACCTTTGGGGTTTCACCCCTCCACTTT
CASTFGVSPLHF
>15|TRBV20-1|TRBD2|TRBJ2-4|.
TGCAGTGCTAGAGATGGGAGGGAAGGGACTGACATTCAGTACTTC
CSARDGREGTDIQYF
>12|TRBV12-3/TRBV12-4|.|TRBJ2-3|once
TGTGCCAGCAGACAGATTACAGATACGCCGTATTTT
CASRQITDTPYF
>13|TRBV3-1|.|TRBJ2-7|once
TGTGCCAGCAGCAAAAGCGCTTATTACGAGCAGTACTTC
CASSKSAYYEQYF
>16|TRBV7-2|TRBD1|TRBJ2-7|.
TGTGCCAGCAGCTTTGATTCGACAGGGCAACCATACGAGCAGTACTTC
CASSFDSTGQPYEQYF
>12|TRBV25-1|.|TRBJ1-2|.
TGTGCCAGCAGTGAAGGGGGCCTTGGCTACACCTTC
CASSEGGLGYTF
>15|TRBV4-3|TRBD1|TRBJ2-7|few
TGCGCCAGCAGCCAACACGACAGGGGGCCCAGCGAGCAGTACTTC
CASSQHDRGPSEQYF
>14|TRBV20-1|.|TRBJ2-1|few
TGCAGTGCTAGCAATAGCAGAAACTACAATGAGCAGTTCTTC
CSASNSRNYNEQFF
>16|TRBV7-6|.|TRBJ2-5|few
TGTGCCAGCAGCATACCCAGGACAAACCGGCAAGAGACCCAGTACTTC
CASSIPRTNRQETQYF
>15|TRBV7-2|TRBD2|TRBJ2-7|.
TGTGCCAGCAGCTCCCACCGACTAGCGGATTACGAGCAGTACTTC
CASSSHRLADYEQYF
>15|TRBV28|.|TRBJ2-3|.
TGTGCCAGCAGTAAACTCCAAACTAGCACAGATACGCAGTATTTT
CASSKLQTSTDTQYF
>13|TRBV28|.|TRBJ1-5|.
TGTGCCAGCAGTCCGAGAACTCCCTCCGCGGGGCATTTT
CASSPRTPSAGHF
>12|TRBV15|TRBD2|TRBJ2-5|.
TGTGCCACCGCTAGCGGGGGCTGGGAGCAGTACTTC
CATASGGWEQYF
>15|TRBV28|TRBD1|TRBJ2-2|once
TGTGCCAGCAGTTTTGGGACAGGGGAACACGGGGAGCTGTTTTTT
CASSFGTGEHGELFF
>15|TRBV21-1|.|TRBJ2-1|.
TGTGCCAGCAGCAATAGGCGCCCGAGTTATAATGAGCAGTTCTTC
CASSNRRPSYNEQFF
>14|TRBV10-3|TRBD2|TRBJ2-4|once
TGTGCCATCAGCAAGGGACTAGCGGGTAACATTCAGTACTTC
CAISKGLAGNIQYF
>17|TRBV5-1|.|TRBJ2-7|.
TGCGCCAGCAGCTTGTCGGGAGGTGGCAGGGGGCGGTACGAGCAGTACTTC
CASSLSGGGRGRYEQYF
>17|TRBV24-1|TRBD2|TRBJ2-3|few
TGTGCCACCAGTGACCCTTCACTAGCGGGAGGAATTGATACGCAGTATTTT
CATSDPSLAGGIDTQYF
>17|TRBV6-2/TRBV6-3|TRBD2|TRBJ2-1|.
TGTGCCAGCAGTTTTCCTCCGACTAGCGGGAGTCCCAATGAGCAGTTCTTC
CASSFPPTSGSPNEQFF
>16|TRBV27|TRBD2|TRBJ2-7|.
TGTGCCAGCAGTCGGACTAGGGCCCTAGGCAGTTACGAGCAGTACTTC
CASSRTRALGSYEQYF
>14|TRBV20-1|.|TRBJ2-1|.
TGCAGTGCAAAGTGGGGCTCGTTACACGGTGAGCAGTTCTTC
CSAKWGSLHGEQFF
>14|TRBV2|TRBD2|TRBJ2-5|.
TGTGCCAGCAGTGGGACTAGCGGGAGGAGTGAGCAGTACTTC
CASSGTSGRSEQYF
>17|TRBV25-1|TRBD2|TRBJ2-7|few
TGTGCCAGCAGTGGGGGGGGTAGCGGGTGGAGATTCTACGAGCAGTACTTC
CASSGGGSGWRFYEQYF
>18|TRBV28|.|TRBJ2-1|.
TGTGCCAGCAGTATATTGGTCGAGGGGAAAGGTCGTTACAATGAGCAGTTCTTC
CASSILVEGKGRYNEQFF
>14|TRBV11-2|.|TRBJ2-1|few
TGTGCCAGCAACCAATTCCGGGCAGACAATGAGCAGTTCTTC
CASNQFRADNEQFF
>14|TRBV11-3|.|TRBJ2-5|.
TGTGCCAGCAGCTTAGGCTCGGGGGCGGAAGAGCAGTACTTC
CASSLGSGAEEQYF
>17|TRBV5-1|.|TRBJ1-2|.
TGCGCCAGCAGCTTGGAAAAGACAGTGTCTGTAGGCGATGGCTACACCTTC
CASSLEKTVSVGDGYTF
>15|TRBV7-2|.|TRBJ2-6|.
TGTGCCAGTTGCCCCACACTTCCAGGGCCCAACGTCCTGACTTTC
CASCPTLPGPNVLTF
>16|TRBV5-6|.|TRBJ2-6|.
TGTGCCAGCAGTGCAGGCGATTCCTCTGGGGCCAACGTCCTGACTTTC
CASSAGDSSGANVLTF
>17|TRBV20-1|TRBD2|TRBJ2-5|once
TGCAGTGCTATGAGTCTAGCCGGGACCCGGGAGGTCAATGAGCAGTACTTC
CSAMSLAGTREVNEQYF
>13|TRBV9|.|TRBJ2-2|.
TGTGCCAGCAGCGTAGCTATGGTCGGGGAGCTGTTTTTT
CASSVAMVGELFF
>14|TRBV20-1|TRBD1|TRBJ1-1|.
TGCAGTGCTAGGAGGGGACAGGCGGCCACTGAAGCTTTCTTT
CSARRGQAATEAFF
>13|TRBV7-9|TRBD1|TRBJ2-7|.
TGTGCCAGCAGCTTATCAGGACAGGGTCAGCAGTACTTC
CASSLSGQGQQYF
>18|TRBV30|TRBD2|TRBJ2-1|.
TGTGCCTCCGAGGCGCCGGGACTAGCGGGAGTAGGAGACAATGAGCAGTTCTTC
CASEAPGLAGVGDNEQFF
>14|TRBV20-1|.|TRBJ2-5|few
TGCAGTGCTAGGACCTCAGGGTATCAAGAGACCCAGTACTTC
CSARTSGYQETQYF
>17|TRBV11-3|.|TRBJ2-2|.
TGTGCCAGCAGCTTAGATCGGAGGGACCTAAACACCGGGGAGCTGTTTTTT
CASSLDRRDLNTGELFF